The TCR beta chain described here comes from a study of radiotherapy plus CTLA-4 blockade in lung cancer. Whole-study context: Overall, around 18% of patients showed an objective response, while 25% to 35% attained disease control. General study findings and limits: There was expansion of tumor-derived TCR clones in blood after radiotherapy plus ipilimumab. Reportedly, early blood T cell clone dynamics best predicted response, with interferon-beta.

Libraries were prepared by immunoSEQ multiplex PCR; TCRdb keeps only in-frame clonotypes and omits some of them. The table has some 120,000 clones, approximately 80% seen once. Note on this clone: Its antigen remains unidentified.

Patients had chemo-refractory metastatic non-small-cell lung cancer and received focal radiation plus CTLA-4 blockade that used ipilimumab. The material sequenced was peripheral blood, taken from a patient treated with radiotherapy plus ipilimumab. This clonotype was obtained from a human donor with non-small cell lung cancer that progressed on radiotherapy plus ipilimumab. Some clones in this sample may be carry-over from other donors' samples.

DNA of the CDR3: TGTGCCAGCAGCTTCACCCAAGGGGGATGGACTGAAGCTTTCTTT. Its protein is CASSFTQGGWTEAFF. V is TRBV7-8 and J is TRBJ1-1; D might be TRBD1 (6 bases). The CDR3 length is 15 residues. Germline assignment: CDR1 SGHVS and CDR2 FQNEAQ. V was trimmed by 3 bases and J by 5 bases, leaving 16 bases between them.